Shown below are 28 T cell receptor beta chains from a single sample sequenced in a study of regulatory T cells in long-lasting Graves disease. Time point given: newly diagnosed GD, antithyroid drugs for less than 3 months. RNA isolated from PBMCs was used to make the TCR library. In building TCR beta libraries, iRepertoire HTBI primers were used together with Arm-PCR of CDR3 regions. TCRdb reprocessed the multiplex PCR reads via MiXCR and lists one record per CDR3 protein. The table has about 620,000 distinct CDR3 sequences, approximately 15% seen once. This same sample was also part of a study on T cells in Graves' hyperthyroidism and ophthalmopathy.

The specimen comprised peripheral blood mononuclear cells (PBMCs), sampled at new diagnosis, from a patient treated with antithyroid drugs. All receptors come from a woman under 40 with Graves disease.

This clonotype was counted ten times or more. CDR3 loop: CASSLDFSPLHF. As DNA, the CDR3 is TGTGCCAGCAGCTTAGACTTCTCACCCCTCCACTTT. V gene TRBV7-2 combines with J gene TRBJ1-6, with D unclear. Germline V CDR1 and CDR2: SGHTA, FQGNSA. This CDR3 region has 12 residues. V lost 1 base, J lost 10 bases, and 5 bases lay in between.

This clonotype was found a few times. The V and J genes are TRBV20-1 and TRBJ1-1, with a possible D match to TRBD1 (5 bases). CDR3 length: 13 residues. Germline CDR1 reads DFQATT; CDR2 reads SNEGSKA (reference sequence). V was trimmed by 5 bases and J by 1 base, leaving 11 bases between them. The CDR3 nucleotides read TGCAGTGCTCCTAGGAGGGGGAACACTGAAGCTTTCTTT. It is translated as CSAPRRGNTEAFF.

The J gene is TRBJ2-7, the V gene TRBV7-9, with TRBD2 as a possible D gene (5 bases). With 3 bases removed from V and 6 bases from J, the gap between germline ends came to 6 bases. The CDR3 has 11 residues. Per the germline V gene, CDR1 is SEHNR and CDR2 is FQNEAQ (reference sequence). CDR3 DNA: TGTGCCAGCAGCTTTACTAGCGAGCAGTACTTC. Translation: CASSFTSEQYF.

This clonotype has more than one count but fewer than ten. V usage is TRBV2 and J usage is TRBJ1-2, with D maybe TRBD1 (5 bases). CDR1 SNHLY and CDR2 FYNNEI come from the germline V gene. V lost 3 bases, J lost 8 bases, and 13 bases lay in between. This CDR3 contains 13 residues. The CDR3 spells CASSEVGLGGYTF. The CDR3, as DNA: TGTGCCAGCAGTGAGGTGGGACTGGGCGGCTACACCTTC.

This clonotype has at least ten counts. This chain links TRBV5-5 with TRBJ2-1; tentatively, D is TRBD1 or TRBD2 (5 bases each). The CDR3 has 15 residues. V lost 5 bases and J 8 bases, leaving 20 bases between the germline ends. Germline loops: CDR1 SGHKS, CDR2 YYEKEE (reference sequence). The CDR3 loop reads CASRSRGVQTYEQFF. CDR3 coding DNA: TGTGCCAGCAGATCCCGAGGGGTCCAAACTTATGAGCAGTTCTTC.

This clonotype was detected a few times. The rearrangement uses TRBV9 and TRBJ2-3; 8 bases agree with TRBD2. TRBJ2-5 explains the end of the DNA better; the J call may be wrong. Germline V gene sequence: CDR1 SGDLS, CDR2 YYNGEE. CDR3 length: 17 residues. The CDR3 nucleotides are TGTGCCAGCAGCGTAGGTCATTCGGGGGGGGCTTCAGAGACCCAGTACTTC. It specifies CASSVGHSGGASETQYF.

The sample holds many counts of this clonotype. The gene calls are TRBV29-1 and TRBJ1-1; tentatively, D is TRBD1 (6 bases). CDR3 length: 13 residues. V lost 4 bases and J lost 5, with 14 bases in between. Per the germline V gene, CDR1 is SQVTM and CDR2 is ANQGSEA. The CDR3 DNA follows: TGCAGCGTTGTAGGGGGGGCTCGGACTGAAGCTTTCTTT. Protein product: CSVVGGARTEAFF.

The V gene is TRBV19, the J gene TRBJ2-2; 8 nucleotides match TRBD1. The V gene end was trimmed by 8 bases and the J gene end by 0 bases; junction bases not matched to a gene: 5. Germline loops: CDR1 LNHDA, CDR2 SQIVND (reference sequence). The length of the CDR3 is 15 residues. This CDR3 reads CASFPGQANTGELFF. CDR3 coding DNA: TGTGCCAGTTTTCCGGGACAGGCGAACACCGGGGAGCTGTTTTTT.

This clonotype came up a few times. Mismatch with germline at one junction end may stem from a read error. The gene calls are TRBV24-1 and TRBJ2-1, with D perhaps TRBD1 (5 bases). The germline V gene encodes CDR1 KGHDR and CDR2 SFDVKD. This CDR3 is 16 amino acids long. CDR3 loop: CATGDLGQGQYNEQFF. CDR3 nucleotides: TGTGCCACCGGTGATTTGGGGCAGGGCCAATACAATGAGCAGTTCTTC.

This clonotype has just a few counts. The CDR3 spells CSASEAVGKNIQYF. The DNA for the CDR3 is TGCAGTGCTAGTGAGGCAGTGGGCAAAAACATTCAGTACTTC. The chain has TRBV20-1 and TRBJ2-4; D gene uncertain. V lost 3 bases and J lost 3, with 12 bases in between. The length of the CDR3 is 14 residues. The germline V gene encodes CDR1 DFQATT and CDR2 SNEGSKA (reference sequence).

The chain has TRBV18 and TRBJ2-5, with TRBD1 matching over 7 bases. This CDR3 comprises 14 residues. The V segment lost 4 bases and the J segment 3 bases; nucleotides outside the gene matches: 5. Germline V gives CDR1 KGHSH, CDR2 LQKENI. In DNA, the CDR3 is TGTGCCAGCTCACAGGGACAGAACAAAGAGACCCAGTACTTC. Translated: CASSQGQNKETQYF.

This clonotype was observed at least ten times. This chain connects TRBV5-1 to TRBJ2-1; 9 positions agree with TRBD1. J gave up 8 bases and V 4 bases, and 7 bases lay outside the gene matches. Per the germline V gene, CDR1 is SGHRS and CDR2 is YFSETQ. The CDR3 covers 14 residues. CDR3 sequence reads: CASSGRDRVHEQFF. DNA of the CDR3: TGCGCCAGCAGCGGTCGGGACAGGGTTCATGAGCAGTTCTTC.

This clonotype was recorded a few times. This chain links TRBV30 with TRBJ2-3; D uncertain. V lost 3 bases and J lost 2, with 6 bases in between. The CDR3 is 12 amino acids. The germline V gene encodes CDR1 GTSNPN and CDR2 SVGIG (reference sequence). This chain's CDR3 is CAWRPNTDTQYF. The CDR3 region has the DNA TGTGCCTGGAGGCCAAACACAGATACGCAGTATTTT.

Concerning this clonotype: This may arise from a read error, as a much more abundant clone is one base away. The V gene is TRBV10-3, the J gene TRBJ1-1, with 7 positions matching TRBD1. Germline V gene data show CDR1 as ENHRY and CDR2 as SYGVKD. The CDR3 runs to 12 residues. Germline trimming cut 8 bases from V and 1 base from J; bases unmatched to any gene: 1. CDR3 sequence: CAIRDRNTEAFF. The CDR3 nucleotides are TGTGCCATCCGGGACAGGAACACTGAAGCTTTCTTT.

This clonotype showed up just a few times. The chain has TRBV29-1 and TRBJ2-4; 7 nucleotides line up with TRBD1. The CDR3 length is 15 residues. The ends lost 7 bases at V and 0 bases at J; junction bases unmatched: 9. The germline gives CDR1 SQVTM, CDR2 ANQGSEA. The chain's CDR3 is CSAITRQGAKNIQYF. CDR3 nucleotide sequence: TGCAGCGCCATTACCCGACAGGGAGCCAAAAACATTCAGTACTTC.

This clonotype has a count of ten or more. The chain couples TRBV20-1 to TRBJ1-6; 10 nucleotides agree with TRBD1. Germline V gene data show CDR1 as DFQATT and CDR2 as SNEGSKA (reference sequence). Trimming took 4 bases from V and 6 from J; bases not matched to a gene: 6. There are 15 residues in the CDR3. CDR3 sequence reads: CSATGQGFSNSPLHF. The DNA of the CDR3 is TGCAGTGCTACGGGACAGGGGTTTAGTAATTCACCCCTCCACTTT.

This clonotype was found many times. The chain links TRBV28 to TRBJ1-4; D gene uncertain. Germline CDR1 is MDHEN and CDR2 is SYDVKM. With 7 bases removed from V and 6 bases from J, the gap between germline ends came to 33 bases. This CDR3 spans 20 amino acids. The CDR3 DNA follows: TGTGCCAGCACAAATTTTAGATGGGCAGCCGCCGGGTTGTTGTATGAAAAACTGTTTTTT. Translation gives CASTNFRWAAAGLLYEKLFF.

This clonotype was detected a few times. The chain uses TRBV6-7 and TRBJ2-7; D is unclear. Being an ORF, TRBV6-7 has a function that is uncertain. V shed 2 bases and J shed 5 bases, with 7 bases lying between them. This CDR3 region has 12 residues. The CDR3 region is CASSYTSNEQYF. The CDR3 nucleotides are TGTGCCAGCAGTTACACCTCAAACGAGCAGTACTTC.

The CDR3 sequence: CASSSSLQGWSYTF. In nucleotides, the CDR3 is TGTGCCAGCAGCTCCTCTTTACAGGGTTGGAGCTACACCTTC. J is TRBJ1-2 and V is TRBV5-5; D is perhaps TRBD1 (6 bases). From germline, CDR1 is SGHKS and CDR2 YYEKEE (reference sequence). Trimming removed 3 bases at V and 9 bases at J, with 18 bases between. This CDR3 is 14 amino acids long.

This sequence joins TRBV3-1 and TRBJ2-7; D is perhaps TRBD2 (5 bases). Trimming left V 8 bases short and J 1 base short, with 15 bases between. CDR1 is LGHDT and CDR2 is YNNKEL in the germline V gene (reference sequence). This CDR3 region has 14 residues. The CDR3 reads CASQTSGVSYEQYF. The CDR3 nucleotides are TGTGCCAGCCAGACGTCCGGGGTTTCCTACGAGCAGTACTTC.

Comment on this clonotype: A clone one base away is much larger, so this may be a read error. Here the CDR3 omits its conserved ending phenylalanine or tryptophan, so a read error is the likely source. The chain uses TRBV9 and TRBJ1-2; maybe TRBD1 (5 bases). The V end was cut by 3 bases, the J end by 7 bases, with 10 bases between. CDR3 length equals 12 residues. Germline V gene data show CDR1 as SGDLS and CDR2 as YYNGEE. As DNA, the CDR3 is TGTGCCAGCAGCGCAGGGTTAGGTGGCTACACCGTC. Its protein is CASSAGLGGYTV.

The chain carries TRBV10-1 and TRBJ2-7; D is perhaps TRBD1 or TRBD2 (5 bases each). The CDR3 covers 16 residues. The V end was cut by 4 bases, the J end by 1 base, with 17 bases between. Germline values: CDR1 WNHNN, CDR2 SYGVQD (reference sequence). The CDR3 spells CASSGGPRTRSYEQYF. Written as DNA, the CDR3 is TGCGCCAGCAGTGGGGGACCGAGAACACGATCCTACGAGCAGTACTTC.

V and J are TRBV29-1 and TRBJ2-1, with TRBD1 matching over 7 bases. CDR1 SQVTM and CDR2 ANQGSEA come from the germline V gene. V lost 6 bases to trimming and J lost 4 bases; unmatched junction nucleotides: 18. This CDR3 comprises 17 residues. DNA of the CDR3: TGCAGCGTCAGAAACCATCGAACAGGGGAAAATTACAATGAGCAGTTCTTC. It yields the protein CSVRNHRTGENYNEQFF.

This chain connects TRBV27 to TRBJ1-4; the match to TRBD1 covers 7 bases. J was trimmed by 8 bases and V by 6 bases; bases with no gene match: 15. CDR1 is MNHEY, CDR2 SMNVEV, per germline (reference sequence). The CDR3 runs 16 residues. Here the CDR3 reads CASSLSSPTGREKLFF. The CDR3 DNA follows: TGTGCCAGCAGCCTATCTAGCCCGACAGGGAGAGAAAAACTGTTTTTT.

This clonotype was seen a handful of times. This chain links TRBV20-1 with TRBJ1-1; tentatively, D is TRBD1 (6 bases). The V end lost 1 base, the J end lost 1 base, and 10 bases lay between the germline ends. Germline V gene data show CDR1 as DFQATT and CDR2 as SNEGSKA (reference sequence). This CDR3 has 14 amino acids. CDR3 protein: CSARAGTTNTEAFF. CDR3 bases: TGCAGTGCTAGAGCCGGGACAACGAACACTGAAGCTTTCTTT.

V gene TRBV27 combines with J gene TRBJ1-4, with a possible D match to TRBD1 (6 bases). The V end lost 7 bases, the J end lost 10 bases, and 22 bases lay between the germline ends. This CDR3 has 15 amino acids. From germline, CDR1 is MNHEY and CDR2 SMNVEV (reference sequence). The CDR3 DNA reads TGTGCCAGCATGACACTGGACAGCTCCGGAAGAAAACTGTTTTTT. Translated: CASMTLDSSGRKLFF.

The rearrangement links TRBV12-3 or TRBV12-4 to TRBJ1-2, with a tentative D call TRBD1 (6 bases). V dropped 3 bases and J dropped 8 bases, with 13 bases sitting between them. CDR3 length: 13 residues. The CDR3 nucleotides read TGTGCCAGCAGTTTCGGGACACCTGTAGGCTACACCTTC. Translation gives CASSFGTPVGYTF.

V gene TRBV7-3 combines with J gene TRBJ2-1; D is undetermined. Deletions cut 5 bases from V and 2 bases from J, with 16 bases between. The CDR3 is 16 amino acids. CDR1 is SGHTA, CDR2 FQGTGA, per germline. CDR3 nucleotide sequence: TGTGCCAGCAGCCAAGATCTGGCGGCAGCCTACAATGAGCAGTTCTTC. Translated: CASSQDLAAAYNEQFF. The full variable domain, rest sourced from reference TRBV7-3 and TRBJ2-1, is GAGVSQTPSNKVTEKGKYVELRCDPISGHTALYWYRQSLGQGPEFLIYFQGTGAADDSGLPNDRFFAVRPEGSVSTLKIQRTERGDSAVYLCASSQDLAAAYNEQFFGPGTRLTVL.